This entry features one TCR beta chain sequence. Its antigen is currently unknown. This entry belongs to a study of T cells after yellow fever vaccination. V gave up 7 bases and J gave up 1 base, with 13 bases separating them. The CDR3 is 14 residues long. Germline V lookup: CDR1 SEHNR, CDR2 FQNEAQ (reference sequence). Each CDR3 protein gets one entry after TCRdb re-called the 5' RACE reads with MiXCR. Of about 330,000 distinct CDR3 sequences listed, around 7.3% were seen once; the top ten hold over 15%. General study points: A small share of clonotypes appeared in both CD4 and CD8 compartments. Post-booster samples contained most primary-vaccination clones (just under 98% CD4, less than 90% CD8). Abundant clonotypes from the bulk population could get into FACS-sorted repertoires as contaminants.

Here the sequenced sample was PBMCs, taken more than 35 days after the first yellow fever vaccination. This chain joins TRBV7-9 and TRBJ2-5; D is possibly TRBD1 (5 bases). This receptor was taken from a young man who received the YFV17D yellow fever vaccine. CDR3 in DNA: TGTGCCAGCACCTATCGACAGCTCCAAGAGACCCAGTACTTC. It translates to CASTYRQLQETQYF.